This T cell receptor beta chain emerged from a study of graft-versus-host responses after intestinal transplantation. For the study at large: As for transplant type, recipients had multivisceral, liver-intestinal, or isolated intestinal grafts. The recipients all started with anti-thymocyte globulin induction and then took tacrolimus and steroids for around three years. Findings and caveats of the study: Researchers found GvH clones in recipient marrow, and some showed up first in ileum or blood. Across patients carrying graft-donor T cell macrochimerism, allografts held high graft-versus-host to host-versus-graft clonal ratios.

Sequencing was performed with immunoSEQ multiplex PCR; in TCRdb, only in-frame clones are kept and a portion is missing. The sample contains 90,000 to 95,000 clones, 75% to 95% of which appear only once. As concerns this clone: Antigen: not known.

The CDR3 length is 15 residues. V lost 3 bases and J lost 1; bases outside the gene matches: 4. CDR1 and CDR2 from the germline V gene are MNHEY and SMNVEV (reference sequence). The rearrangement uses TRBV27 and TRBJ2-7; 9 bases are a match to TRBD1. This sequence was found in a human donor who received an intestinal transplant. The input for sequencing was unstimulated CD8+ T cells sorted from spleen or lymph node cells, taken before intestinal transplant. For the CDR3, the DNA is TGTGCCAGCAGTTTGGGACAGGGAGGTTCCTACGAGCAGTACTTC. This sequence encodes CASSLGQGGSYEQYF.